The 24 T cell receptor beta chains reported below all come from one sample, sequenced in a study of post-analysis software for immune sequencing data. Overall study findings and caveats: Patients showed TRBV5-6, TRBV5-1 and TRBV20-1 among 4 or 5 TRBV segments more frequent than in controls.

The library was made from cDNA and included unique molecular identifiers. One entry per CDR3 protein, called by TCRdb with MiXCR from the PCR reads. This repertoire shows fewer than 850,000 distinct CDR3 sequences, 35% to 55% found once; its top ten account for just under 5%. These TCRs' antigens remain unknown. Sequencing was performed on blood. Receptors were obtained from a girl between 10 and 17 years old with multiple sclerosis.

This clonotype was observed a few times. This sequence joins TRBV27 and TRBJ2-7; D is undetermined. V lost 5 bases and J 0 bases, leaving 11 bases between the germline ends. Germline V gene sequence: CDR1 MNHEY, CDR2 SMNVEV (reference sequence). This CDR3 is 14 amino acids long. CDR3 sequence reads: CASSVSPSSYEQYF. The DNA of the CDR3 is TGTGCCAGCAGTGTCAGCCCGAGCTCCTACGAGCAGTACTTC.

Written as DNA, the CDR3 is TGTGCCAGCAGCCCCAAACTAGCGGGAGGATCCTACGAGCAGTACTTC. Translation gives CASSPKLAGGSYEQYF. The V call is TRBV3-1, the J call TRBJ2-5; 12 positions match TRBD2. The tail of the sequence fits TRBJ2-7 better, so the J call may be wrong. CDR3 length: 16 residues. Per the germline V gene, CDR1 is LGHDT and CDR2 is YNNKEL (reference sequence).

The V call is TRBV12-3 or TRBV12-4, the J call TRBJ2-7; maybe TRBD2 (5 bases). V lost 2 bases and J lost 2, with 13 bases in between. The CDR3 is made up of 15 amino acids. The CDR3 loop reads CASSLQAVGTYEQYF. The CDR3 nucleotides read TGTGCCAGCAGTTTACAGGCTGTCGGGACCTACGAGCAGTACTTC.

This clonotype was seen many times. This chain joins TRBV3-1 and TRBJ2-1, with 10 bases lining up with TRBD2. The CDR3 sequence is 14 residues long. CDR1 and CDR2 from the germline V gene are LGHDT and YNNKEL (reference sequence). The V segment lost 4 bases and the J segment 8 bases; nucleotides outside the gene matches: 5. DNA of the CDR3: TGTGCCAGCAGCCCTAGCGGGAGAATCGATGAGCAGTTCTTC. This sequence encodes CASSPSGRIDEQFF.

The gene calls are TRBV7-2 and TRBJ1-6; TRBD1 matches 7 bases. Germline loops: CDR1 SGHTA, CDR2 FQGNSA. CDR3 length: 15 amino acids. Trimming removed 4 bases from V and 10 bases from J; junction bases left unmatched: 10. The CDR3 here is CASSSRNDRASPLHF. Written as DNA, the CDR3 is TGTGCCAGCAGCTCGCGGAACGACAGGGCATCACCCCTCCACTTT.

The rearrangement joins TRBV7-2 to TRBJ2-3; D call uncertain. Trimming cost V 3 bases and J 2 bases, with 18 bases left between them. Per germline, CDR1 SGHTA and CDR2 FQGNSA. The CDR3 has 17 amino acids. As DNA, the CDR3 is TGTGCCAGCAGCTTGAACCCGGGCTTGATTCACACAGATACGCAGTATTTT. Amino acids: CASSLNPGLIHTDTQYF.

The rearrangement links TRBV24-1 to TRBJ2-3; TRBD2 might be the D (5 bases). The CDR3 length is 15 residues. The germline V and J ends were trimmed by 6 bases and 2 bases, with 14 bases remaining between them. Germline V gene sequence: CDR1 KGHDR, CDR2 SFDVKD. The chain's CDR3 is CATSPRDLPTDTQYF. The CDR3, as DNA: TGTGCCACCAGTCCCCGGGATCTACCCACAGATACGCAGTATTTT.

This clonotype occurred a few times. The chain is built from TRBV7-2 and TRBJ1-2; TRBD1 might be the D (5 bases). CDR3 length: 20 residues. Trimming stripped 4 bases from V and 6 bases from J, with 33 bases between. The germline gives CDR1 SGHTA, CDR2 FQGNSA. CDR3 nucleotides: TGTGCCAGCAGCTCTCTAGACTTCCCGGGGGGGGTTGATCCTGGGAATGGCTACACCTTC. Protein: CASSSLDFPGGVDPGNGYTF.

This clonotype came up a few times. The V call is TRBV4-1, the J call TRBJ2-5; no definite D call. CDR1 is MGHRA, CDR2 YSYEKL, per germline. The CDR3 is 15 amino acids. Deletions cut 0 bases from V and 0 bases from J, with 8 bases between. In DNA, the CDR3 is TGCGCCAGCAGCCAAGAGCGGCGGAACCAAGAGACCCAGTACTTC. This translates into CASSQERRNQETQYF.

The chain has TRBV5-1 and TRBJ2-2; D is unclear. Trimming pared 4 bases from V and 0 bases from J, leaving 10 bases between. CDR3 size: 15 residues. The germline V gene has CDR1 SGHRS and CDR2 YFSETQ. DNA of the CDR3: TGCGCCAGCAGCCCTCTGGGCCCGAACACCGGGGAGCTGTTTTTT. As protein: CASSPLGPNTGELFF.

This clonotype was counted only a few times. The V and J genes are TRBV12-3 or TRBV12-4 and TRBJ2-5; D is uncertain. V lost 2 bases and J 5 bases, leaving 9 bases between the germline ends. This CDR3 region has 13 residues. The CDR3 is CASSLMQAETQYF. CDR3 bases: TGTGCCAGCAGTTTAATGCAGGCGGAGACCCAGTACTTC.

The genes are TRBV4-3 and TRBJ2-7, with 9 positions matching TRBD2. V shed 4 bases and J 3 bases; nucleotides not matched to a gene: 16. This CDR3 is 18 amino acids long. Germline V gene data show CDR1 as LGHNA and CDR2 as YSLEER. The CDR3 protein is CASSPELPTAGGRYEQYF. In DNA, the CDR3 is TGCGCCAGCAGCCCGGAATTACCGACGGCGGGAGGGCGCTACGAGCAGTACTTC.

V usage is TRBV20-1 and J usage is TRBJ2-7; unclear D gene. The CDR3 runs to 11 residues. V was trimmed by 3 bases and J by 7 bases, leaving 10 bases between them. Germline V gene sequence: CDR1 DFQATT, CDR2 SNEGSKA (reference sequence). CDR3 amino acids: CSASWVGEQYF. DNA for the CDR3: TGCAGTGCTAGCTGGGTGGGGGAGCAGTACTTC.

The gene calls are TRBV29-1 and TRBJ1-4; 7 bases match TRBD1. The CDR3 runs 14 residues. V dropped 2 bases and J dropped 8; count of bases not matched to a gene: 8. The germline gives CDR1 SQVTM, CDR2 ANQGSEA. DNA of the CDR3: TGCAGCGTTGAACGGAGACAGGGCTCGGAAAAACTGTTTTTT. Translation: CSVERRQGSEKLFF.

This clonotype was seen a few times. The chain carries TRBV6-6 and TRBJ2-1; unclear D gene. V lost 0 bases and J 9 bases, leaving 12 bases between the germline ends. Germline lookup yields CDR1 MNHNY and CDR2 SVGAGI (reference sequence). The CDR3 has 14 residues. Here the CDR3 reads CASSYSNVIPEQFF. The CDR3 coding sequence is TGTGCCAGCAGTTACTCGAACGTCATCCCTGAGCAGTTCTTC.

Comments on this clonotype: At one end the junction does not follow the germline gene, possibly because of a read error. The chain recombines TRBV7-3 with TRBJ1-2; 7 bases fit TRBD1. This CDR3 is built from 13 residues. Germline V gene data show CDR1 as SGHTA and CDR2 as FQGTGA. For the CDR3, the DNA is TGTTCCAGCAGCTCACCAATCGACAGGGTATTCACCTTC. Encoded protein: CSSSSPIDRVFTF.

The V gene is TRBV10-3, the J gene TRBJ2-5; D may be TRBD2 (5 bases). This CDR3 has 11 residues. The germline CDR1 and CDR2 sequences are ENHRY and SYGVKD. The germline V and J ends were trimmed by 8 bases and 5 bases, with 9 bases remaining between them. In nucleotides, the CDR3 is TGTGCCATCGGGCCGGGGGAGACCCAGTACTTC. Its translation: CAIGPGETQYF.

The chain joins TRBV2 to TRBJ2-3; 7 bases line up with TRBD2. This CDR3 comprises 14 residues. V lost 4 bases, J lost 6 bases, and 7 bases stayed unmatched. From germline, CDR1 is SNHLY and CDR2 FYNNEI. The CDR3 DNA reads TGTGCCAGCAGTGGGATGGGAGGGCCGGATACGCAGTATTTT. Amino acid sequence: CASSGMGGPDTQYF.

Details on this clonotype: Compared with germline, one end of the junction differs, possibly owing to a read error. The rearrangement joins TRBV19 to TRBJ2-5; D tentatively reads TRBD1 or TRBD2 (5 bases each). This CDR3 is 15 amino acids long. The V gene's germline CDR1 is LNHDA and CDR2 SQIVND (reference sequence). The CDR3 loop reads CASSRQRTTQETQYF. The CDR3, as DNA: TGCGCCAGTAGTAGACAGCGGACCACCCAAGAGACCCAGTACTTC.

The V and J genes are TRBV5-1 and TRBJ1-2, with 7 bases fitting TRBD1. The ends lost 4 bases at V and 6 bases at J; junction bases unmatched: 12. This CDR3 contains 15 residues. The germline V gene has CDR1 SGHRS and CDR2 YFSETQ. The CDR3 nucleotides are TGCGCCAGCAGCGTAACGACAGGGTGGATAGATGGCTACACCTTC. This gives the protein CASSVTTGWIDGYTF. The variable domain in full, completed from reference TRBV5-1 and TRBJ1-2, reads KAGVTQTPRYLIKTRGQQVTLSCSPISGHRSVSWYQQTPGQGLQFLFEYFSETQRNKGNFPGRFSGRQFSNSRSEMNVSTLELGDSALYLCASSVTTGWIDGYTFGSGTRLTVV.

V and J are TRBV6-5 and TRBJ2-1; D might be TRBD1 or TRBD2, each matching 5 bases. CDR3 length equals 14 residues. Deletions cut 2 bases from V and 8 bases from J, with 13 bases between. CDR1 and CDR2 (germline): MNHEY, SVGAGI. The CDR3 sequence: CASSYLARGDEQFF. For the CDR3, the DNA is TGTGCCAGCAGTTACCTCGCTAGAGGGGATGAGCAGTTCTTC.

V is TRBV7-9 and J is TRBJ2-3; D may correspond to TRBD1 or TRBD2 (9 bases each). The CDR3 spans 18 residues. CDR1 is SEHNR and CDR2 is FQNEAQ in the germline V gene (reference sequence). Trimming took 4 bases from V and 4 from J, leaving 24 bases between them. CDR3: CASSSGTGPGTSSDTQYF. CDR3 nucleotide sequence: TGTGCCAGCAGCTCCGGGACAGGGCCCGGGACTAGCTCAGATACGCAGTATTTT.

Points on this clonotype: This may come from a read error, since a much larger clone is one base off. The chain is built from TRBV15 and TRBJ1-2; no definite D call. This CDR3 has 12 amino acids. The V gene's germline CDR1 is LNHNV and CDR2 YYDKDF (reference sequence). CDR3 region: CASSRESYGYTF. The CDR3 nucleotides are TGTGCCTCCAGCAGAGAGTCCTATGGCTACACCTTC.

The chain employs TRBV6-1 and TRBJ2-3, with 12 bases that match TRBD2. This CDR3 comprises 17 residues. V lost 4 bases to trimming and J lost 2 bases; unmatched junction nucleotides: 7. Germline V gives CDR1 MNHNS, CDR2 SASEGT. The CDR3 bases are TGTGCCAGCAGTGTGGCTAGCGGGAGGGAGGACACAGATACGCAGTATTTT. It yields the protein CASSVASGREDTDTQYF.